This is a list of T cell receptor beta chains from one sample in a study of cytomegalovirus exposure and HLA in healthy donors. Assay: immunoSEQ multiplex PCR; the TCRdb copy retains only in-frame clones and omits some. The sample carries 110,000 or so clones, around 77% recorded once. The material sequenced was PBMCs. Source of these receptors: a woman aged 25 to 39 in good health and CMV-seropositive. CDR3s include the opening cysteine and the closing phenylalanine or tryptophan. A D gene is named only where the DNA matches it firmly. Where a row states a size, it is once, few, many or the class of an expanded clone; other rows omit it.

V gene	J gene	D gene	clone size	CDR3 DNA	CDR3 protein
TRBV9	TRBJ2-3	TRBD1	-	TGTGCCAGCAGCGTAGCAGGGGGACACACTGATACGCAGTATTTT	CASSVAGGHTDTQYF
TRBV9	TRBJ2-1	-	few	TGTGCCAGCAGCGTAGGCGAAAATGAGCAGTTCTTC	CASSVGENEQFF
TRBV30	TRBJ1-1	-	-	TGTGCCTGGATAAGCGGATTTCGTAGGAACACTGAAGCTTTCTTT	CAWISGFRRNTEAFF
TRBV2	TRBJ2-2	TRBD2	few	TGTGCCAGCAGCATAGGGCGGGGGGCTGTGGAGCTGTTTTTT	CASSIGRGAVELFF
TRBV2	TRBJ1-4	-	-	TGTGCCAGCAAGGCTCAGGATGAAAAACTGTTTTTT	CASKAQDEKLFF
TRBV19	TRBJ1-4	-	few	TGTGCCAGTAGGAAGACAGGCAATAATGAAAAACTGTTTTTT	CASRKTGNNEKLFF
TRBV28	TRBJ1-6	-	-	TGTGCCAGCAGCCCCGCCGGGGGACGGGATCCCCTCCACTTT	CASSPAGGRDPLHF
TRBV9	TRBJ2-3	TRBD2	few	TGTGCCAGCAACGAAGCGGGGGGAAGCACAGATACGCAGTATTTT	CASNEAGGSTDTQYF
TRBV10-3	TRBJ2-4	-	-	TGTGCCAGCAGAGCTACAGGGTTCTCGGCAAAGGACATTCAGTACTTC	CASRATGFSAKDIQYF
TRBV2	TRBJ2-7	-	-	TGTGCCAGCAGTGTATTTCGGGACAACGAGCAGTACTTC	CASSVFRDNEQYF
TRBV9	TRBJ1-2	TRBD1	-	TGTGCCAGCAGCACACACCGGGACAGGGGAAACTATGGCTACACCTTC	CASSTHRDRGNYGYTF
TRBV27	TRBJ2-1	-	-	TGTGCCAGCAGTGCAGGGCTAGCGTCCTACAATGAGCAGTTCTTC	CASSAGLASYNEQFF
TRBV6-6	TRBJ1-1	TRBD1	-	TGTGCCAGCAGTACGCAGGGGGACACTGAAGCTTTCTTT	CASSTQGDTEAFF
TRBV4-1	TRBJ2-7	TRBD1	once	TGCGCCAGCAGCCCGCCCCGGACAGGGATATACGAGCAGTACTTC	CASSPPRTGIYEQYF
TRBV30	TRBJ1-1	-	-	TGTGCCTGGAGTATTTCGAGGCCCAACACTGAAGCTTTCTTT	CAWSISRPNTEAFF
TRBV28	TRBJ2-2	TRBD1	-	TGTGCCAGCGGGACAGCCTCAAACACCGGGGAGCTGTTTTTT	CASGTASNTGELFF
TRBV18	TRBJ2-7	TRBD1	-	TGTGCCAGCTCAGGACAGGGGAACGAGCAGTACTTC	CASSGQGNEQYF
TRBV5-4	TRBJ2-1	TRBD2	-	TGTGCCAGCAGCTTATCCTTGGCGGGAGGGCGGGATGAGCAGTTCTTC	CASSLSLAGGRDEQFF
TRBV6-1	TRBJ1-6	-	-	TGTGCCAGCAGTGACGGCTCCTATAATTCACCCCTCCACTTT	CASSDGSYNSPLHF
TRBV7-2	TRBJ1-6	-	-	TGTGCCAGCAGCCCGGCCCTGGACACACCCCTCCACTTT	CASSPALDTPLHF
TRBV30	TRBJ1-5	-	-	TGTGCCTGGAGTGTGCAGGGCGATCAGCCCCAGCATTTT	CAWSVQGDQPQHF
TRBV19	TRBJ1-5	-	once	TGTGCCAGTACCCCCAGGGGAAAGTTCAATCAGCCCCAGCATTTT	CASTPRGKFNQPQHF
TRBV7-6	TRBJ2-3	-	-	TGTGCCAGCAGCGGCCTTTTGGGCACAGATACGCAGTATTTT	CASSGLLGTDTQYF
TRBV20-1	TRBJ2-3	-	-	TGCAGTGCTACAGGGTCAGATACGCAGTATTTT	CSATGSDTQYF
TRBV28	TRBJ2-3	-	-	TGTGCCAGCAGTCACGGGGATAGTACCACAGATACGCAGTATTTT	CASSHGDSTTDTQYF
TRBV2	TRBJ2-3	-	-	TGTGCCAGCAGTGAACAGCGACCAGATACGCAGTATTTT	CASSEQRPDTQYF
TRBV25-1	TRBJ1-4	TRBD1	-	TGTGCCAGCAGACCCGCCGACAGGGGGCAGTATGAAAAACTGTTTTTT	CASRPADRGQYEKLFF
TRBV11-2	TRBJ1-1	-	-	TGTGCCAGCAGCTTAGGCGTGAACACTGAAGCTTTCTTT	CASSLGVNTEAFF
TRBV5-1	TRBJ2-1	TRBD1	-	TGCGCCAGCAGCTTGGTCGGACAGGGCGGCGATGAGCAGTTCTTC	CASSLVGQGGDEQFF